The 23 T cell receptor beta chains given below trace back to one sample, sequenced in a study of CD8+ T cells in alopecia areata. Treatment in this sample: oral pan-JAK inhibitor, 5-10 mg twice daily. RNA was isolated and reverse transcribed to cDNA, the sequencing template. TCRdb's copy holds only in-frame clones and misses some; the assay was immunoSEQ multiplex PCR. The data contain roughly 40,000 clones, 65% of them singletons. The sample in question was CD8+ T cells sorted from blood, obtained at week 4, from a patient treated with tofacitinib. Receptor source: a human donor with alopecia areata.

This chain uses TRBV5-1 with TRBJ2-7; TRBD1 matches 11 bases. This CDR3 comprises 14 residues. Looked up from germline, CDR1 is SGHRS and CDR2 is YFSETQ. Trimming cost V 3 bases and J 3 bases; bases outside gene matches: 2. CDR3 residues: CASSYGTGGYEQYF. The CDR3 DNA follows: TGCGCCAGCAGCTACGGGACAGGGGGCTACGAGCAGTACTTC.

This clone was seen only once. V gene TRBV6-1 combines with J gene TRBJ1-1; D gene uncertain. The CDR3 runs 13 residues. Germline-derived CDR1 and CDR2 are MNHNS and SASEGT. V shed 3 bases and J shed 1 base, with 6 bases lying between them. The CDR3 DNA is TGTGCCAGCAGTGAGAGATGGAACACTGAAGCTTTCTTT. It yields the protein CASSERWNTEAFF.

The chain combines TRBV30 with TRBJ2-7, with D uncertain. This CDR3 comprises 9 residues. V gave up 4 bases and J gave up 5 bases, with 3 bases separating them. Germline V gene sequence: CDR1 GTSNPN, CDR2 SVGIG (reference sequence). In nucleotides, the CDR3 is TGTGCCTGGACCCACGAGCAGTACTTC. Its protein is CAWTHEQYF.

The chain employs TRBV13 and TRBJ2-3; D gene ambiguous. This CDR3 region has 15 residues. Germline lookup yields CDR1 PRHDT and CDR2 FYEKMQ (reference sequence). V was shortened by 0 bases and J by 0 bases, with 7 bases between the two germline ends. The CDR3 loop reads CASSLGASSTDTQYF. The CDR3 bases are TGTGCCAGCAGCTTAGGGGCCAGCAGCACAGATACGCAGTATTTT.

Remarks on this clone: Other nucleotide sequences in the sample specify the same CDR3. The chain links TRBV29-1 to TRBJ2-2; a possible D gene is TRBD2 (6 bases). V was pared by 3 bases and J by 5 bases, with 7 bases between. Germline values: CDR1 SQVTM, CDR2 ANQGSEA. The CDR3 contains 12 residues. Here the CDR3 DNA reads TGCAGCGTTGAGGGGGGAACCGGGGAGCTGTTTTTT. Amino acid sequence: CSVEGGTGELFF.

The V and J genes are TRBV4-3 and TRBJ1-2; D remains ambiguous. The CDR3 totals 15 residues. The ends were cut back, 1 base at V and 6 bases at J, with 15 bases in the middle. Germline values: CDR1 LGHNA, CDR2 YSLEER. The CDR3 DNA sequence: TGCGCCAGCAGCCAAGTTATGACGGACGCCGATGGCTACACCTTC. It codes for CASSQVMTDADGYTF.

The chain uses TRBV29-1 and TRBJ2-7; D gene uncertain. CDR1 SQVTM and CDR2 ANQGSEA come from the germline V gene. Trimming took 3 bases from V and 2 from J, leaving 14 bases between them. The CDR3 spans 14 residues. CDR3 in amino acids: CSVEVATLPYEQYF. CDR3 nucleotides: TGCAGCGTTGAGGTGGCAACCCTTCCCTACGAGCAGTACTTC.

This chain uses TRBV30 with TRBJ1-1; D is perhaps TRBD1 (5 bases). The germline CDR1 and CDR2 sequences are GTSNPN and SVGIG (reference sequence). The CDR3 is 13 residues long. The ends were cut back, 4 bases at V and 2 bases at J, with 11 bases in the middle. DNA of the CDR3: TGTGCCTGGAAGAGGGGCGGAAACACTGAAGCTTTCTTT. It is translated as CAWKRGGNTEAFF.

The chain joins TRBV4-1 to TRBJ2-7; tentatively, D is TRBD1 or TRBD2 (5 bases each). The CDR3 is made up of 16 amino acids. Between the trimmed V and J ends, which lost 0 bases and 0 bases, there was a span of 12 bases. The germline V gene has CDR1 MGHRA and CDR2 YSYEKL. For the CDR3, the DNA is TGCGCCAGCAGCCAAGATCACCCAGGGAGCTCCTACGAGCAGTACTTC. It is translated as CASSQDHPGSSYEQYF.

The genes are TRBV30 and TRBJ1-5; TRBD1 aligns across 8 bases. The V gene's germline CDR1 is GTSNPN and CDR2 SVGIG (reference sequence). This CDR3 region has 13 residues. The ends lost 1 base at V and 6 bases at J; junction bases unmatched: 2. CDR3 in amino acids: CAWSGTGGQPQHF. The CDR3 DNA is TGTGCCTGGAGTGGAACAGGGGGTCAGCCCCAGCATTTT.

The CDR3 here is CAWSPGANTGELFF. CDR3 DNA: TGTGCCTGGAGTCCGGGGGCGAACACCGGGGAGCTGTTTTTT. V gene TRBV30 combines with J gene TRBJ2-2, with a possible D match to TRBD2 (6 bases). Looked up from germline, CDR1 is GTSNPN and CDR2 is SVGIG (reference sequence). V was cut by 2 bases and J by 0 bases, with 7 bases left in between. The CDR3 runs to 14 residues.

The V gene is TRBV30, the J gene TRBJ2-7; 10 bases fit TRBD1. After removal of 1 base from V and 5 bases from J, the junction contained 2 bases not matched to a gene. Germline V lookup: CDR1 GTSNPN, CDR2 SVGIG (reference sequence). The CDR3 runs to 13 residues. The CDR3 here is CAWSAGTGDEQYF. The CDR3 DNA sequence: TGTGCCTGGAGTGCCGGGACAGGGGACGAGCAGTACTTC.

On this clone: One junction end disagrees with the germline gene, perhaps due to a read error. This sequence joins TRBV7-2 and TRBJ2-5, with 7 bases lining up with TRBD2. The CDR3 has 13 residues. Germline V gives CDR1 SGHTA, CDR2 FQGNSA. This CDR3 is CASSLGGIVAGDF. The CDR3 DNA reads TGTGCCAGCAGCTTAGGGGGGATTGTGGCGGGAGACTTC.

The chain carries TRBV11-2 and TRBJ1-6; D is uncertain. The CDR3 sequence is 14 residues long. Trimming pared 1 base from V and 8 bases from J, leaving 9 bases between. CDR1 is SGHAT and CDR2 is FQNNGV in the germline V gene. The DNA for the CDR3 is TGTGCCAGCAGCTTAGGGCTGAACTATTCACCCCTCCACTTT. It yields the protein CASSLGLNYSPLHF. The variable domain in full, completed from reference TRBV11-2 and TRBJ1-6, reads EAGVAQSPRYKIIEKRQSVAFWCNPISGHATLYWYQQILGQGPKLLIQFQNNGVVDDSQLPKDRFSAERLKGVDSTLKIQPAKLEDSAVYLCASSLGLNYSPLHFGNGTRLTVT.

The V gene is TRBV5-1, the J gene TRBJ2-1; 9 bases fit TRBD1. The germline V gene encodes CDR1 SGHRS and CDR2 YFSETQ. The CDR3 has 15 amino acids. The J segment lost 5 bases and the V segment lost 4 bases, leaving 7 bases of the junction unmatched. CDR3 bases: TGCGCCAGCAGCCCGGGACAGGGTCTGGACAATGAGCAGTTCTTC. Amino acids: CASSPGQGLDNEQFF.

The chain links TRBV6-5 to TRBJ1-1, with TRBD1 matching over 7 bases. The CDR3 spans 14 residues. Looked up from germline, CDR1 is MNHEY and CDR2 is SVGAGI. The ends lost 6 bases at V and 5 bases at J; junction bases unmatched: 9. CDR3: CASSSTGFGTEAFF. DNA for the CDR3: TGTGCCAGCAGCTCGACAGGGTTCGGGACTGAAGCTTTCTTT.

The genes are TRBV30 and TRBJ1-5; possibly TRBD1 for D (6 bases). V was clipped by 4 bases and J by 2 bases, with 9 bases between them. From germline, CDR1 is GTSNPN and CDR2 SVGIG (reference sequence). CDR3 size: 13 residues. DNA for the CDR3: TGTGCCTGGACCGAGGGGGGCAATCAGCCCCAGCATTTT. It specifies CAWTEGGNQPQHF.

J is TRBJ2-6 and V is TRBV30; D gene unclear. The CDR3 has 16 residues. The germline gives CDR1 GTSNPN, CDR2 SVGIG (reference sequence). Between the trimmed V and J ends, which lost 0 bases and 0 bases, there was a span of 9 bases. The CDR3, as DNA: TGTGCCTGGAGTGTTGGGGTCGGCTCTGGGGCCAACGTCCTGACTTTC. It translates to CAWSVGVGSGANVLTF. Using reference TRBV30 and TRBJ2-6 for the parts outside the CDR3, the full variable domain is SQTIHQWPATLVQPVGSPLSLECTVEGTSNPNLYWYRQAAGRGLQLLFYSVGIGQISSEVPQNLSASRPQDRQFILSSKKLLLSDSGFYLCAWSVGVGSGANVLTFGAGSRLTVL.

Worth noting for this clone: The junction departs from germline at one end; a sequencing error may be responsible. Written as DNA, the CDR3 is TGTGCCAGCAGCCATGGAAATACTGGTGCCAACGTCCTGACTTTC. It translates to CASSHGNTGANVLTF. The V gene is TRBV14, the J gene TRBJ2-6; D gene ambiguous. CDR1 and CDR2 from the germline V gene are SGHDN and FVKESK. The CDR3 has 15 residues.

This sequence joins TRBV5-1 and TRBJ2-6; either TRBD1 or TRBD2 may fit D (5 bases each). V was shortened by 4 bases and J by 2 bases, with 16 bases between the two germline ends. The V gene's germline CDR1 is SGHRS and CDR2 YFSETQ. The CDR3 has 17 amino acids. CDR3 DNA: TGCGCCAGCAGCCCCGAGAGGGGTTCCGCTGGGGCCAACGTCCTGACTTTC. Its translation is CASSPERGSAGANVLTF.

This clone was observed a handful of times. The chain carries TRBV29-1 and TRBJ1-2; D is uncertain. The CDR3 totals 13 residues. Germline V gene sequence: CDR1 SQVTM, CDR2 ANQGSEA. V shed 8 bases and J shed 6 bases, with 19 bases lying between them. The CDR3 here is CSTPSSGLDGYTF. The CDR3 DNA follows: TGCAGCACCCCCTCGTCGGGGTTAGATGGCTACACCTTC. The full variable domain, in which reference TRBV29-1 and TRBJ1-2 provide the parts outside the CDR3, is SAVISQKPSRDICQRGTSLTIQCQVDSQVTMMFWYRQQPGQSLTLIATANQGSEATYESGFVIDKFPISRPNLTFSTLTVSNMSPEDSSIYLCSTPSSGLDGYTFGSGTRLTVV.

J is TRBJ2-7 and V is TRBV29-1; D gene ambiguous. The CDR3 has 11 residues. The V end lost 7 bases, the J end lost 0 bases, and 7 bases lay between the germline ends. Germline CDR1 SQVTM, CDR2 ANQGSEA. In DNA, the CDR3 is TGCAGCGCTAAGAGCTCCTACGAGCAGTACTTC. Translation gives CSAKSSYEQYF.

This clone was counted only a few times. The chain has TRBV30 and TRBJ1-1; 7 nucleotides match TRBD1. The CDR3 consists of 12 residues. Germline V CDR1 and CDR2: GTSNPN, SVGIG (reference sequence). J lost 4 bases, V lost 4 bases, and 3 bases had no gene match. In nucleotides, the CDR3 is TGTGCCTGGACCCGGGACAGCACTGAAGCTTTCTTT. Protein: CAWTRDSTEAFF.